What follows are 20 T cell receptor beta chains derived from one specimen sequenced in a study of cytomegalovirus exposure and HLA in healthy donors. With 60 Vbeta and 13 Jbeta primers, the PCR was carried out. TCRdb's copy holds only in-frame clones and misses some; the assay was immunoSEQ multiplex PCR. The table lists roughly 180,000 clones, 84% of them singletons. The sequenced material came from PBMCs. Source of these receptors: a girl aged 5-17 years in good health and CMV-seropositive.

DNA of the CDR3: TGTGCCAGCAGTTTCACACCCCAGACAGACAACTATGGCTACACCTTC. Translated, it gives CASSFTPQTDNYGYTF. V gene TRBV7-9 combines with J gene TRBJ1-2; maybe TRBD1 (5 bases). The CDR3 covers 16 residues. The V end was cut by 6 bases, the J end by 2 bases, with 19 bases between. CDR1 is SEHNR and CDR2 is FQNEAQ in the germline V gene (reference sequence).

The chain uses TRBV6-5 and TRBJ2-7, with D possibly matching TRBD1 (6 bases). This CDR3 is 13 amino acids long. Deletions cut 6 bases from V and 3 bases from J, with 12 bases between. Germline values: CDR1 MNHEY, CDR2 SVGAGI. Here the CDR3 reads CASRGTPLYEQYF. DNA of the CDR3: TGTGCCAGCAGGGGGACACCCCTCTACGAGCAGTACTTC.

The genes are TRBV9 and TRBJ1-6; D might be TRBD1 (6 bases). Germline CDR1 and CDR2: SGDLS and YYNGEE. The CDR3 sequence is 16 residues long. The germline V and J ends were trimmed by 3 bases and 5 bases, with 15 bases remaining between them. CDR3 loop: CASSGGGTGNNSPLHF. The CDR3 DNA is TGTGCCAGCAGCGGGGGGGGAACAGGGAATAATTCACCCCTCCACTTT.

Details on this clone: Other nucleotide sequences from this sample produce the same CDR3. The V gene is TRBV6-5, the J gene TRBJ2-7; TRBD2 is a possible D gene (6 bases). CDR3 size: 13 residues. Trimming removed 6 bases at V and 6 bases at J, with 15 bases between. Germline CDR1 is MNHEY and CDR2 is SVGAGI. CDR3 sequence: CASRNPGDGEQYF. CDR3 bases: TGTGCCAGCAGGAACCCGGGGGACGGCGAGCAGTACTTC.

The chain links TRBV6-4 to TRBJ2-1, with 10 bases identical to TRBD1. CDR3 size: 17 residues. From germline, CDR1 is MRHNA and CDR2 SNTAGT. Trimming took 0 bases from V and 3 from J; bases not matched to a gene: 5. CDR3 region: CASSDSGQGGDYNEQFF. The CDR3 DNA follows: TGTGCCAGCAGTGACTCCGGACAGGGGGGCGACTACAATGAGCAGTTCTTC.

V and J are TRBV9 and TRBJ1-3, with 10 bases identical to TRBD1. Germline CDR1 is SGDLS and CDR2 is YYNGEE. This CDR3 has 16 residues. Unmatched junction bases numbered 0, after V lost 0 bases and J lost 0 bases. As DNA, the CDR3 is TGTGCCAGCAGCGTAGGGACAGGGGGCTCTGGAAACACCATATATTTT. Translation: CASSVGTGGSGNTIYF.

The chain joins TRBV4-1 to TRBJ2-3; possible D gene TRBD2, 6 bases. The germline V gene encodes CDR1 MGHRA and CDR2 YSYEKL. With 0 bases removed from V and 6 bases from J, the gap between germline ends came to 19 bases. CDR3 length: 17 residues. CDR3 sequence reads: CASSQDGAGLGPDTQYF. The DNA for the CDR3 is TGCGCCAGCAGCCAAGATGGAGCGGGTCTCGGACCGGATACGCAGTATTTT.

The chain links TRBV19 to TRBJ2-7; 12 bases match TRBD1. This CDR3 has 15 residues. Germline V gene data show CDR1 as LNHDA and CDR2 as SQIVND (reference sequence). After removal of 5 bases from V and 3 bases from J, the junction contained 5 bases not matched to a gene. The CDR3 protein is CASSGGTGGFYEQYF. CDR3 nucleotides: TGTGCCAGTAGTGGCGGGACAGGGGGCTTCTACGAGCAGTACTTC.

This clone was recorded a few times. The rearrangement joins TRBV27 to TRBJ2-7, with 8 nucleotides matching TRBD2. The CDR3 has 16 amino acids. Germline V gene lookup returns CDR1 MNHEY and CDR2 SMNVEV (reference sequence). The J segment lost 1 base and the V segment lost 0 bases, leaving 5 bases of the junction unmatched. CDR3 coding DNA: TGTGCCAGCAGTTTATCTTTCGGGGGGGTTTCCTACGAGCAGTACTTC. Residues: CASSLSFGGVSYEQYF.

The J gene is TRBJ1-1, the V gene TRBV5-6, with TRBD1 identical over 7 bases. Germline assignment: CDR1 SGHDT and CDR2 YYEEEE. The length of the CDR3 is 14 residues. Trimming cost V 0 bases and J 6 bases; bases outside gene matches: 5. The CDR3 sequence: CASSLGTGGAEAFF. The DNA of the CDR3 is TGTGCCAGCAGCTTGGGGACAGGAGGAGCTGAAGCTTTCTTT.

The chain joins TRBV4-1 to TRBJ2-3; D possibly corresponds to TRBD1 (5 bases). Trimming took 2 bases from V and 3 from J, leaving 15 bases between them. The CDR3 spans 16 residues. Looked up from germline, CDR1 is MGHRA and CDR2 is YSYEKL. The CDR3 is CASSQKQLRGTDTQYF. CDR3 nucleotide sequence: TGCGCCAGCAGCCAAAAGCAACTTAGGGGAACAGATACGCAGTATTTT.

This chain uses TRBV7-9 with TRBJ2-5, with a tentative D call TRBD2 (6 bases). Trimming pared 0 bases from V and 5 bases from J, leaving 16 bases between. From germline, CDR1 is SEHNR and CDR2 FQNEAQ (reference sequence). The CDR3 extends over 16 amino acids. The CDR3, as DNA: TGTGCCAGCAGCTTAGCGAGGGGCGAGGGGAGGGAGACCCAGTACTTC. This encodes CASSLARGEGRETQYF.

The CDR3 reads CASSLSGLANEQYF. In DNA form, the CDR3 reads TGTGCCAGCAGCTTAAGTGGACTAGCGAACGAGCAGTACTTC. The chain couples TRBV7-3 to TRBJ2-7, with TRBD2 matching 9 bases. The CDR3 spans 14 residues. Trimming took 1 base from V and 5 from J; bases not matched to a gene: 3. Germline-derived CDR1 and CDR2 are SGHTA and FQGTGA. Based on the CDR3 plus reference TRBV7-3 and TRBJ2-7, the full variable domain is GAGVSQTPSNKVTEKGKYVELRCDPISGHTALYWYRQSLGQGPEFLIYFQGTGAADDSGLPNDRFFAVRPEGSVSTLKIQRTERGDSAVYLCASSLSGLANEQYFGPGTRLTVT.

In its sample, this clone was seen once. The V gene is TRBV5-1, the J gene TRBJ1-2, with a weak D call TRBD1 (6 bases). The CDR3 spans 14 residues. V lost 4 bases to trimming and J lost 8 bases, with 18 bases between them. Germline V gene lookup returns CDR1 SGHRS and CDR2 YFSETQ. CDR3 bases: TGCGCCAGCAGCCATTGGACAGTTCTTGACGGCTACACCTTC. It yields the protein CASSHWTVLDGYTF.

This clone was counted once. The chain combines TRBV15 with TRBJ2-2; D perhaps matches TRBD1 (6 bases). The germline V gene has CDR1 LNHNV and CDR2 YYDKDF (reference sequence). There are 16 residues in the CDR3. Trimming cost V 0 bases and J 3 bases, with 11 bases left between them. CDR3 DNA: TGTGCCACCAGCAGAGATGTCGGACAGCACACCGGGGAGCTGTTTTTT. It is translated as CATSRDVGQHTGELFF.

CDR3 protein: CASSSDRGATGELFF. Here the CDR3 DNA reads TGTGCCAGCAGTTCCGACAGGGGTGCGACCGGGGAGCTGTTTTTT. This chain connects TRBV6-1 to TRBJ2-2; 8 nucleotides agree with TRBD1. The CDR3 length is 15 residues. Germline CDR1 reads MNHNS; CDR2 reads SASEGT. V was clipped by 5 bases and J by 5 bases; unmatched bases: 7.

The rearrangement links TRBV7-9 to TRBJ1-4; a weak D match, TRBD1 (6 bases). This CDR3 region has 15 residues. Trimming took off 5 bases at V and 4 bases at J, with 14 bases between the two ends. Germline V gene lookup returns CDR1 SEHNR and CDR2 FQNEAQ (reference sequence). CDR3 bases: TGTGCCAGCAGCCCCCCAGGGGCAGGTAATGAAAAACTGTTTTTT. This gives the protein CASSPPGAGNEKLFF.

As for this clone: At one end, the junction sequence differs from germline, possibly due to a read error. The chain employs TRBV15 and TRBJ2-5; TRBD2 might be the D (5 bases). Germline CDR1 reads LNHNV; CDR2 reads YYDKDF (reference sequence). The CDR3 runs 13 residues. The CDR3: CATRLGREETQYF. CDR3 coding DNA: TGTGCGACCAGGTTGGGAAGGGAGGAGACCCAGTACTTC.

This chain uses TRBV4-1 with TRBJ2-5, with 9 nucleotides matching TRBD2. The V segment lost 5 bases and the J segment 4 bases; nucleotides outside the gene matches: 11. The germline V gene has CDR1 MGHRA and CDR2 YSYEKL. This CDR3 comprises 16 residues. In DNA form, the CDR3 reads TGCGCCAGCAGCGGGCGGCCTAGCGGGGCGGGAGAGACCCAGTACTTC. As protein: CASSGRPSGAGETQYF.

This rearrangement joins TRBV30 to TRBJ2-5, with D tentatively TRBD2 (6 bases). V was shortened by 8 bases and J by 4 bases, with 17 bases between the two germline ends. CDR1 and CDR2 from the germline V gene are GTSNPN and SVGIG (reference sequence). The CDR3 is 13 residues long. The CDR3: CARGGRGRETQYF. The CDR3 DNA follows: TGTGCCCGGGGAGGTCGCGGTCGAGAGACCCAGTACTTC.